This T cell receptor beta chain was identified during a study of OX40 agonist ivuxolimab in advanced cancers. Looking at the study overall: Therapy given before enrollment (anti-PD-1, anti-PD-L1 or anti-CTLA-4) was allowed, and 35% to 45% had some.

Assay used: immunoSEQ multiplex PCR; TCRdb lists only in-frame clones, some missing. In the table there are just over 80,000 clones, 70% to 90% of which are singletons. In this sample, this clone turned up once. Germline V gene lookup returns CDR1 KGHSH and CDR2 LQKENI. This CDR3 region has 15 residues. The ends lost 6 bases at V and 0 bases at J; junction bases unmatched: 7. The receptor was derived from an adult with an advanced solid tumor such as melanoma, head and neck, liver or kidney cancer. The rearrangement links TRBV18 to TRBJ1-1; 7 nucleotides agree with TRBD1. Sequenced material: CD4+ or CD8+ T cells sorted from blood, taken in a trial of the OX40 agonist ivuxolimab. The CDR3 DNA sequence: TGTGCCAGCTCCAAGACAGGGTCCGTGAACACTGAAGCTTTCTTT. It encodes CASSKTGSVNTEAFF.